This TCR beta chain was identified during a study of T cell responses to AZD1222 COVID-19 vaccine. The assay was immunoSEQ multiplex PCR, and TCRdb's table has in-frame clones only and misses some. The data hold under 200,000 clones, with roughly 94% observed a single time. The germline gives CDR1 SGHVS, CDR2 FQNEAQ. Trimming took off 5 bases at V and 0 bases at J, with 7 bases between the two ends. The CDR3 covers 13 residues. This clone was counted between two and nine times. Antigen unknown. Study-level results: Females outnumbered males among donors, who were mostly white British; clonal diversity was possibly underestimated. It was only after the peak T cell response that any repertoires were sampled. Spike-specific TCR repertoires showed rising breadth and depth after two AZD1222 doses. Among spike-specific TCRs, nearly half reportedly target unmutated variant regions.

The sample consisted of peripheral blood, taken on day 0 of MenACWY control vaccination. The chain employs TRBV7-8 and TRBJ1-2; the D is unclear. The sequence came from an adult in good health. The CDR3 DNA sequence: TGTGCCAGCAGCCGAGTATCTAACTATGGCTACACCTTC. Encoded protein: CASSRVSNYGYTF.